Listed here are 2 T cell receptor beta chains from one sample, sequenced in a study of T cells in Graves' hyperthyroidism and ophthalmopathy. Amplified TCR beta CDR3 regions derived from RNA transcripts. HTBI primers were used for first-round RT-PCR of the TCR CDR3. MiXCR, applied by TCRdb to the multiplex PCR reads, yields one record per CDR3 protein. Found here are roughly 420,000 distinct CDR3 sequences, approximately 15% of them singletons; the top ten hold roughly 15%. The sequenced material came from blood. These TCRs come from a woman aged 18-29 years with Graves' hyperthyroidism.

This clonotype was recorded a few times. J is TRBJ2-1 and V is TRBV5-4; 11 bases line up with TRBD2. Unmatched junction bases numbered 18, after V lost 4 bases and J lost 9 bases. The CDR3 runs 18 residues. The germline CDR1 and CDR2 sequences are SGHNT and YYREEE (reference sequence). The CDR3 DNA reads TGTGCCAGCAGCCCCTGGGGTATAGCGGGGGGGGGCGTCAGTGAGCAGTTCTTC. Its protein product is CASSPWGIAGGGVSEQFF.

Many counts were recorded for this clonotype. The chain employs TRBV7-9 and TRBJ2-3, with D unresolved. The CDR3 runs to 17 residues. The V gene lost 6 bases and the J gene lost 0 bases, with 19 bases spanning the gap. Germline CDR1 SEHNR, CDR2 FQNEAQ (reference sequence). Here the CDR3 DNA reads TGTGCCAGCAGTCGCATCGGGTCCGCTTTTAGCACAGATACGCAGTATTTT. Protein sequence: CASSRIGSAFSTDTQYF.